These 13 T cell receptor beta chains came from one sample sequenced in a study of cytomegalovirus exposure and HLA in healthy donors. A multiplex PCR was run with 60 Vbeta primers and 13 Jbeta primers. Data came from immunoSEQ multiplex PCR; TCRdb stores just in-frame clones and leaves some out. The sample has roughly 140,000 clones; 78% are singletons. The sequencing input was PBMCs. The receptors come from a woman between 40 and 50 years old in good health and CMV-seropositive.

The genes are TRBV13 and TRBJ1-3; 8 bases map to TRBD1. The CDR3 contains 15 residues. The trim removed 5 bases at V and 5 bases at J, leaving 8 bases unmatched. Germline CDR1 PRHDT, CDR2 FYEKMQ (reference sequence). The CDR3, as DNA: TGTGCCAGCAGCCTCAGGGGGCCCGGGCGAAACACCATATATTTT. Translated, it gives CASSLRGPGRNTIYF. Based on the CDR3 plus reference TRBV13 and TRBJ1-3, the full variable domain is AAGVIQSPRHLIKEKRETATLKCYPIPRHDTVYWYQQGPGQDPQFLISFYEKMQSDKGSIPDRFSAQQFSDYHSELNMSSLELGDSALYFCASSLRGPGRNTIYFGEGSWLTVV.

The chain uses TRBV2 and TRBJ1-1, with TRBD1 matching 7 bases. Germline V gene lookup returns CDR1 SNHLY and CDR2 FYNNEI. Germline trimming cut 2 bases from V and 6 bases from J; bases unmatched to any gene: 6. The CDR3 covers 14 residues. The CDR3 protein is CASSERTGTPEAFF. The DNA for the CDR3 is TGTGCCAGCAGTGAAAGGACAGGTACCCCTGAAGCTTTCTTT.

This chain uses TRBV29-1 with TRBJ2-1; a possible D gene is TRBD1 (6 bases). Trimming cost V 8 bases and J 4 bases, with 15 bases left between them. This CDR3 has 13 amino acids. Per germline, CDR1 SQVTM and CDR2 ANQGSEA. CDR3 residues: CSMPAQGYNEQFF. CDR3 DNA sequence: TGCAGCATGCCGGCACAGGGTTACAATGAGCAGTTCTTC.

The J gene is TRBJ2-5, the V gene TRBV29-1; possibly TRBD1 for D (7 bases). Trimming took off 6 bases at V and 4 bases at J, with 15 bases between the two ends. From germline, CDR1 is SQVTM and CDR2 ANQGSEA. This CDR3 has 13 amino acids. The CDR3 spells CSVEEGAGETQYF. DNA for the CDR3: TGCAGCGTCGAGGAGGGGGCGGGAGAGACCCAGTACTTC.

The rearrangement uses TRBV30 and TRBJ1-2, with a possible D match to TRBD1 (5 bases). Germline V CDR1 and CDR2: GTSNPN, SVGIG (reference sequence). The CDR3 runs 11 residues. Trimming stripped 4 bases from V and 2 bases from J, with 5 bases between. The chain's CDR3 is CAWTGNYGYTF. The CDR3 bases are TGTGCCTGGACAGGGAACTATGGCTACACCTTC.

The J gene is TRBJ2-1, the V gene TRBV11-2, with 11 bases matching TRBD1. CDR1 is SGHAT, CDR2 FQNNGV, per germline. Trimming removed 1 base from V and 6 bases from J; junction bases left unmatched: 11. There are 18 residues in the CDR3. CDR3 bases: TGTGCCAGCAGCTTAGTAAGGGGACAGGGGGGCCCCCGCAATGAGCAGTTCTTC. Amino acid sequence: CASSLVRGQGGPRNEQFF.

The chain has TRBV19 and TRBJ2-1; D gene uncertain. V was shortened by 0 bases and J by 10 bases, with 4 bases between the two germline ends. The CDR3 runs 11 residues. CDR1 and CDR2 (germline): LNHDA, SQIVND (reference sequence). CDR3 DNA sequence: TGTGCCAGTAGTATAGAGCGGGAGCAGTTCTTC. Translated, it gives CASSIEREQFF.

This chain links TRBV19 with TRBJ1-5; D may be TRBD1 (5 bases). Germline V gives CDR1 LNHDA, CDR2 SQIVND (reference sequence). V was pared by 4 bases and J by 0 bases, with 10 bases between. CDR3 length: 15 residues. The CDR3: CASSRGEYSNQPQHF. CDR3 bases: TGTGCCAGTAGTAGGGGGGAGTATAGCAATCAGCCCCAGCATTTT.

The V and J genes are TRBV10-1 and TRBJ2-1; D is possibly TRBD2 (6 bases). The CDR3 sequence is 15 residues long. Germline CDR1 reads WNHNN; CDR2 reads SYGVQD (reference sequence). Trimming pared 2 bases from V and 7 bases from J, leaving 15 bases between. CDR3 region: CASSETGAVRNEQFF. CDR3 nucleotides: TGCGCCAGCAGTGAGACGGGAGCGGTAAGGAATGAGCAGTTCTTC.

V usage is TRBV4-2 and J usage is TRBJ2-1, with D unclear. CDR3 length: 13 residues. CDR1 and CDR2 (germline): LGHNA, YNFKEQ. Trimming removed 1 base at V and 4 bases at J, with 5 bases between. The CDR3 protein is CASSQANYNEQFF. The DNA of the CDR3 is TGTGCCAGCAGCCAAGCCAATTACAATGAGCAGTTCTTC.

V gene TRBV7-8 combines with J gene TRBJ2-7, with D perhaps TRBD2 (5 bases). The CDR3 runs to 13 residues. Trimming removed 5 bases from V and 3 bases from J, with 11 bases in between. The germline V gene has CDR1 SGHVS and CDR2 FQNEAQ. DNA for the CDR3: TGTGCCAGCAGCCGTGAAACTAGCTACGAGCAGTACTTC. This codes for CASSRETSYEQYF.

The chain has TRBV2 and TRBJ2-3, with D tentatively TRBD2 (6 bases). This CDR3 spans 16 amino acids. Trimming removed 6 bases at V and 4 bases at J, with 20 bases between. Germline CDR1 SNHLY, CDR2 FYNNEI. This CDR3 is CASSEMPRGLADTQYF. The CDR3 nucleotides are TGTGCCAGCAGCGAAATGCCCCGGGGGTTGGCAGATACGCAGTATTTT. Using reference TRBV2 and TRBJ2-3 for the parts outside the CDR3, the full variable domain is EPEVTQTPSHQVTQMGQEVILRCVPISNHLYFYWYRQILGQKVEFLVSFYNNEISEKSEIFDDQFSVERPDGSNFTLKIRSTKLEDSAMYFCASSEMPRGLADTQYFGPGTRLTVL.

This chain links TRBV28 with TRBJ1-3, with D uncertain. The CDR3 contains 14 residues. The V and J ends lost 7 bases and 2 bases respectively, with 12 bases between them. CDR1 is MDHEN, CDR2 SYDVKM, per germline. This CDR3 reads CASKRTGTGNTIYF. The CDR3 nucleotides read TGTGCCAGCAAGAGAACGGGTACTGGAAACACCATATATTTT. The whole variable domain, filled in from reference TRBV28 and TRBJ1-3, reads DVKVTQSSRYLVKRTGEKVFLECVQDMDHENMFWYRQDPGLGLRLIYFSYDVKMKEKGDIPEGYSVSREKKERFSLILESASTNQTSMYLCASKRTGTGNTIYFGEGSWLTVV.